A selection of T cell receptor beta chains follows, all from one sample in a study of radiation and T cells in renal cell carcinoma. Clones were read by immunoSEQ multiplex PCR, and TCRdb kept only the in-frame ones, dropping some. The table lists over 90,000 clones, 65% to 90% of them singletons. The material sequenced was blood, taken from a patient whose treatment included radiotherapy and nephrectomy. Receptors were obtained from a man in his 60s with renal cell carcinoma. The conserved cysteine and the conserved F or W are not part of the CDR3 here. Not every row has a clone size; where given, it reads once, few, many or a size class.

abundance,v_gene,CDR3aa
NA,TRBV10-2,ASSEPRQVGEKLF
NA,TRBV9,ASGPVRADTQY
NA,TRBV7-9,ASSSREARQGGNYGYT
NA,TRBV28,ASLPQGAINYGYT
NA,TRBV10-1,ASSESALGSGNTIY
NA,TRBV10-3,AISPDRAGNTIY
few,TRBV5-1,ASSLVVENTEAF
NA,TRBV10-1,ASSEGTGTSGANVLT
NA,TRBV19,ASAAVRNEKLF
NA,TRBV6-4,ASSEGLAGAGELF
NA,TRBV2,ASSEVVASSRSTDTQY
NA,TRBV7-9,ASSPASAQRNNEQF
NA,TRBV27,ASSSSRGSQETQY
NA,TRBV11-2,ASSLPGSYEQY
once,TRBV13,ASSSTLDRGPRNEQF
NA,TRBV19,ASSWAATNEKLF
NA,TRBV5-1,ASSLKGRANTGELF
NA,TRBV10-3,AISESGGPDSGRTSGSSYEQY
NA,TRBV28,ASNRQGRTEAF
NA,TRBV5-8,ASSLLSWTDPETQY
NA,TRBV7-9,ASSSLGSGRRTDTQY
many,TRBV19,ASMALRGGNYGYT
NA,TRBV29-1,SVRLAGGEVAQY
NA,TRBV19,ASRTSPGPANTGELF
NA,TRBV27,ASRVAGGLYNEQF
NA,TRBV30,AWTVGGASANSPLH
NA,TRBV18,ASRLGGRANEQF
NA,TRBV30,AWSGLAGGPNTGELF
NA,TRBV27,ASSLRGFSNQPQH